One sample yielded the 21 T cell receptor beta chains listed below, sequenced in a study of blood T cell repertoires in COVID-19. The method was immunoSEQ multiplex PCR; TCRdb's version includes in-frame clones alone and lacks a portion of them. Of a few hundred thousand clones in the sample, 75% to 90% were seen once. Sequencing was done on a sample of peripheral blood. These TCRs come from a man in his fifties or sixties who had recovered from COVID-19.

This chain joins TRBV7-8 and TRBJ2-7; weak D call: TRBD2 (5 bases). The CDR3 is 13 residues long. V was shortened by 5 bases and J by 0 bases, with 8 bases between the two germline ends. Germline CDR1 SGHVS, CDR2 FQNEAQ. For the CDR3, the DNA is TGTGCCAGCAGCCGAGGACTCTCCTACGAGCAGTACTTC. Translation gives CASSRGLSYEQYF.

The chain links TRBV30 to TRBJ1-3; D uncertain. The CDR3 runs 11 residues. The germline gives CDR1 GTSNPN, CDR2 SVGIG (reference sequence). V was pared by 4 bases and J by 8 bases, with 9 bases between. For the CDR3, the DNA is TGTGCCTGGAAACGGTCCTACACCATATATTTT. It specifies CAWKRSYTIYF.

On this clone itself: This same CDR3 is encoded by further DNA sequences in the sample. V is TRBV10-3 and J is TRBJ1-6; D call uncertain. This CDR3 region has 14 residues. CDR1 is ENHRY and CDR2 is SYGVKD in the germline V gene. With 6 bases removed from V and 0 bases from J, the gap between germline ends came to 6 bases. The CDR3 DNA sequence: TGTGCCATCAGGAGGGACTCCTATAATTCACCCCTCCACTTT. Translating gives CAIRRDSYNSPLHF.

The chain employs TRBV18 and TRBJ1-6, with 9 bases aligning to TRBD1. CDR1 and CDR2 from the germline V gene are KGHSH and LQKENI. The CDR3 sequence is 16 residues long. Losses at the gene ends were 4 bases for V and 6 bases for J; bases not matched to a gene: 7. In nucleotides, the CDR3 is TGTGCCAGCTCACGCCCGACAGGGGGTGGTAATTCACCCCTCCACTTT. It translates to CASSRPTGGGNSPLHF.

This chain uses TRBV4-1 with TRBJ2-1; D gene unclear. The germline V and J ends were trimmed by 8 bases and 0 bases, with 14 bases remaining between them. The germline V gene has CDR1 MGHRA and CDR2 YSYEKL. CDR3 length equals 15 residues. The CDR3 spells CASGHRKSSYNEQFF. CDR3 DNA sequence: TGCGCCAGCGGGCACCGCAAAAGCTCCTACAATGAGCAGTTCTTC.

The rearrangement joins TRBV28 to TRBJ1-1; 10 bases are shared with TRBD1. Germline CDR1 and CDR2: MDHEN and SYDVKM. V gave up 5 bases and J gave up 5 bases; unmatched junction bases: 8. This CDR3 region has 15 residues. The DNA of the CDR3 is TGTGCCAGCAGTCCCCAGGGACAGGGGAGAACTGAAGCTTTCTTT. It yields the protein CASSPQGQGRTEAFF.

The rearrangement uses TRBV3-1 (or the pseudogene TRBV3-2) and TRBJ2-7; 8 bases line up with TRBD1. The CDR3 length is 15 residues. With V trimmed by 1 base and J by 6 bases, 8 bases remained unmatched. Looked up from germline, CDR1 is LGHDT and CDR2 is YNNKEL (reference sequence). The DNA of the CDR3 is TGTGCCAGCAGCCAAGTGAGGACAGGGCCAGCCGAGCAGTACTTC. Its translation: CASSQVRTGPAEQYF.

The J gene is TRBJ2-2, the V gene TRBV27; 12 bases line up with TRBD2. Losses at the gene ends were 3 bases for V and 6 bases for J; bases not matched to a gene: 11. The CDR3 is 18 residues long. Germline assignment: CDR1 MNHEY and CDR2 SMNVEV (reference sequence). The CDR3 DNA is TGTGCCAGCAGTTTCCTAGCGGGGGGGCCTACGTGGCCCGGGGAGCTGTTTTTT. This codes for CASSFLAGGPTWPGELFF.

This clone was seen a handful of times. This same CDR3 is encoded by further DNA sequences in the sample. CDR3 DNA: TGTGCCAGCAGTGACTCTAGCGGGAGTTACAATGAGCAGTTCTTC. Amino acid sequence: CASSDSSGSYNEQFF. This chain connects TRBV6-4 to TRBJ2-1, with TRBD2 identical over 9 bases. Germline trimming cut 0 bases from V and 4 bases from J; bases unmatched to any gene: 1. Per germline, CDR1 MRHNA and CDR2 SNTAGT. CDR3 size: 15 residues.

There are a few counts of this clone. The J gene is TRBJ1-2, the V gene TRBV19; D is unresolved. With 10 bases removed from V and 2 bases from J, the gap between germline ends came to 14 bases. Looked up from germline, CDR1 is LNHDA and CDR2 is SQIVND (reference sequence). The CDR3 covers 13 residues. DNA of the CDR3: TGTGCCACCCGCGGGCGGAACAACTATGGCTACACCTTC. Amino acid sequence: CATRGRNNYGYTF.

A single count supports this clone. The chain links TRBV27 to TRBJ2-5, with 12 bases identical to TRBD1. Germline CDR1 and CDR2: MNHEY and SMNVEV (reference sequence). Losses at the gene ends were 5 bases for V and 5 bases for J; bases not matched to a gene: 12. This CDR3 spans 17 amino acids. CDR3 DNA: TGTGCCAGCAGTCGACCACCGGGACAGGGGGCCCCCGAGACCCAGTACTTC. Translated: CASSRPPGQGAPETQYF.

The chain links TRBV19 to TRBJ2-7; 8 bases align to TRBD1. V shed 2 bases and J 2 bases; nucleotides not matched to a gene: 8. There are 16 residues in the CDR3. Germline CDR1 reads LNHDA; CDR2 reads SQIVND (reference sequence). CDR3 sequence: CASSISPGRGPYEQYF. The CDR3 nucleotides read TGTGCCAGTAGTATAAGTCCAGGCAGGGGGCCCTACGAGCAGTACTTC.

The rearrangement links TRBV18 to TRBJ2-1, with D maybe TRBD2 (5 bases). There are 12 residues in the CDR3. V was cut by 3 bases and J by 8 bases, with 8 bases left in between. Germline V CDR1 and CDR2: KGHSH, LQKENI. The CDR3 sequence is CASSPDFHEQFF. The CDR3 DNA is TGTGCCAGCTCACCGGACTTCCATGAGCAGTTCTTC.

The rearrangement joins TRBV27 to TRBJ2-1; D perhaps matches TRBD1 (6 bases). V gave up 8 bases and J gave up 7 bases, with 21 bases separating them. Per germline, CDR1 MNHEY and CDR2 SMNVEV (reference sequence). The CDR3 sequence is 15 residues long. CDR3 sequence reads: CASAGVGAGENEQFF. The DNA of the CDR3 is TGTGCCAGCGCGGGTGTGGGGGCAGGGGAGAATGAGCAGTTCTTC.

The chain uses TRBV27 and TRBJ2-7; 10 bases match TRBD2. Germline loops: CDR1 MNHEY, CDR2 SMNVEV (reference sequence). Losses at the gene ends were 8 bases for V and 0 bases for J; bases not matched to a gene: 7. CDR3 length: 15 residues. The CDR3 loop is CASGSSGGVSYEQYF. The CDR3 DNA follows: TGTGCCAGCGGTTCAAGCGGGGGGGTCTCCTACGAGCAGTACTTC.

The chain joins TRBV2 to TRBJ1-5; 7 bases agree with TRBD1. J was trimmed by 4 bases and V by 2 bases; bases with no gene match: 5. The CDR3 length is 15 residues. Looked up from germline, CDR1 is SNHLY and CDR2 is FYNNEI. The CDR3 nucleotides are TGTGCCAGCAGTGAAAGGGGGACAGAGAATCAGCCCCAGCATTTT. Translating gives CASSERGTENQPQHF.

The chain uses TRBV5-1 and TRBJ2-7; TRBD1 agrees at 12 bases. CDR1 SGHRS and CDR2 YFSETQ come from the germline V gene. With 4 bases clipped from V and 5 bases from J, the junction kept 13 bases outside the gene matches. This CDR3 has 17 amino acids. Written as DNA, the CDR3 is TGCGCCAGCAGCCCCTTCTCACCGGGACAGGGGGCGGACGAGCAGTACTTC. Its protein is CASSPFSPGQGADEQYF.

The V call is TRBV19, the J call TRBJ1-2; 8 positions agree with TRBD1. Losses at the gene ends were 6 bases for V and 7 bases for J; bases not matched to a gene: 7. This CDR3 has 13 amino acids. The germline V gene encodes CDR1 LNHDA and CDR2 SQIVND (reference sequence). The DNA for the CDR3 is TGTGCCAGTAGCCCAGGGGGCGTGATTGGCTACACCTTC. This gives the protein CASSPGGVIGYTF.

The chain has TRBV30 and TRBJ1-2, with 8 bases matching TRBD1. The length of the CDR3 is 15 residues. Germline CDR1 and CDR2: GTSNPN and SVGIG (reference sequence). Trimming removed 2 bases from V and 0 bases from J; junction bases left unmatched: 5. The DNA of the CDR3 is TGTGCCTGGAGTACAGGGGGTAGAACTAACTATGGCTACACCTTC. Protein product: CAWSTGGRTNYGYTF.

This chain connects TRBV5-1 to TRBJ1-2; no definite D call. V lost 0 bases, J lost 4 bases, and 10 bases lay in between. CDR1 is SGHRS and CDR2 is YFSETQ in the germline V gene. This CDR3 has 14 amino acids. The CDR3 is CASSLGQDFYGYTF. The CDR3 nucleotides are TGCGCCAGCAGCTTGGGTCAGGACTTCTATGGCTACACCTTC.

The chain joins TRBV10-3 to TRBJ1-1; TRBD1 might be the D (6 bases). The CDR3 totals 13 residues. The germline gives CDR1 ENHRY, CDR2 SYGVKD. V lost 6 bases, J lost 0 bases, and 8 bases lay in between. CDR3 in amino acids: CAIRDSLNTEAFF. Written as DNA, the CDR3 is TGTGCCATCAGGGACAGCTTGAACACTGAAGCTTTCTTT.